Below are 4 T cell receptor beta chains sequenced from a single sample in a study of vaccination and CD4 T cells after COVID-19. Antigen specificity for these receptors is unknown. The assay that was used to sequence DNA from cultured CD4+ T cells was the Oncomine TCR Beta short-read assay. TCRdb reprocessed the PCR reads with MiXCR, giving one entry per CDR3 protein. The sample lists 20,000 to 25,000 distinct CDR3 sequences, 35% occurring once. As to time point: late sampling 161 to 241 days after vaccination in a few convalescent patients. Regarding treatment: approximately 9-day PBMC culture with coronavirus spike peptide pools or control peptides (ViraFEST assay). The source material was CD4+ T cells from blood, cultured in vitro, sampled about 7 months after SARS-CoV-2 vaccination. Every receptor here comes from a human donor who had recovered from COVID-19.

The table lists this clonotype with a few counts. V is TRBV24-1 and J is TRBJ2-3; 9 bases line up with TRBD2. Germline CDR1 is KGHDR and CDR2 is SFDVKD. Trimming cost V 5 bases and J 5 bases; bases outside gene matches: 7. The CDR3 sequence is 15 residues long. In DNA form, the CDR3 reads TGTGCCACCAGTGGGGGACGACTAGCGGTAGATACGCAGTATTTT. Its translation: CATSGGRLAVDTQYF.

A few counts support this clonotype. The V call is TRBV19, the J call TRBJ1-5; no clear D. Germline assignment: CDR1 LNHDA and CDR2 SQIVND (reference sequence). The CDR3 loop spans 13 amino acids. V dropped 3 bases and J dropped 5 bases, with 8 bases sitting between them. The DNA for the CDR3 is TGTGCCAGTAGTATGGAGGGCCATCAGCCCCAGCATTTT. Its protein product is CASSMEGHQPQHF.

The V gene is TRBV28, the J gene TRBJ1-6; D is uncertain. Germline CDR1 and CDR2: MDHEN and SYDVKM. Deletions cut 5 bases from V and 7 bases from J, with 6 bases between. CDR3 length equals 12 residues. The CDR3 loop is CASSIRNSPLHF. For the CDR3, the DNA is TGTGCCAGCAGTATCAGGAATTCACCCCTCCACTTT.

V usage is TRBV20-1 and J usage is TRBJ2-1; a possible D gene is TRBD2 (5 bases). The V end lost 2 bases, the J end lost 4 bases, and 12 bases lay between the germline ends. From germline, CDR1 is DFQATT and CDR2 SNEGSKA (reference sequence). This CDR3 has 14 amino acids. For the CDR3, the DNA is TGCAGTGCTAGACTAGGACTGAGGTACAATGAGCAGTTCTTC. It yields the protein CSARLGLRYNEQFF.